These T cell receptor beta chains were read from a single sample in a study of PD-L1 blockade in urothelial cancer. This table comes from immunoSEQ multiplex PCR, and its TCRdb copy is limited to in-frame clones, with some not included. Here the sample spans 85,000 to 95,000 clones, around 89% being singletons. The material sequenced was PBMCs, taken around atezolizumab (anti-PD-L1) treatment. These TCRs come from a man in his 60s with urothelial cancer. CDR3s include the opening cysteine and the closing phenylalanine or tryptophan. The D gene is left open where the match is weak. Some rows mark clone size as missing; the rest say once, few, many or name a class of expanded clone.

>TRBJ1-5|-|-|TRBV28
CASTNPGSNQPQHF
TGTGCCAGCACCAACCCAGGGAGCAATCAGCCCCAGCATTTT
>TRBJ2-1|few|TRBD2|TRBV2
CASSLSTSGSPAYNEQFF
TGTGCCAGCAGTTTATCGACTAGCGGGAGTCCAGCCTACAATGAGCAGTTCTTC
>TRBJ2-1|-|TRBD1|TRBV28
CASSDQGALSYNEQFF
TGTGCCAGCAGTGACCAGGGGGCCCTTTCCTACAATGAGCAGTTCTTC
>TRBJ2-3|once|-|TRBV6-6
CASSLIVDTQYF
TGTGCCAGCAGTCTAATTGTGGATACGCAGTATTTT
>TRBJ1-1|-|-|TRBV4-3
CASSQDRGNTEAFF
TGCGCCAGCAGCCAAGACAGGGGGAACACTGAAGCTTTCTTT
>TRBJ2-1|once|TRBD1|TRBV27
CASSFDRGRYNEQFF
TGTGCCAGCAGTTTCGACAGGGGTCGCTACAATGAGCAGTTCTTC
>TRBJ2-3|-|-|TRBV19
CAARAGSTDTQYF
TGTGCCGCACGGGCGGGGTCCACAGATACGCAGTATTTT
>TRBJ2-1|few|-|TRBV7-2
CASSFGLDNEQFF
TGTGCCAGCAGCTTCGGACTGGACAATGAGCAGTTCTTC
>TRBJ2-4|-|-|TRBV28
CASSSGTSRVIQYF
TGTGCCAGCAGTTCCGGGACATCTAGGGTCATTCAGTACTTC
>TRBJ2-3|-|TRBD1|TRBV7-9
CASSLGQGTTDTQYF
TGTGCCAGCAGCTTAGGACAGGGAACCACAGATACGCAGTATTTT
>TRBJ1-3|-|-|TRBV6-1
CASRLDSSGNTIYF
TGTGCCAGCAGGCTGGACAGCTCTGGAAACACCATATATTTT
>TRBJ1-1|-|TRBD1|TRBV5-1
CASRSTGDRAEAFF
TGCGCCAGCAGATCGACAGGGGATCGAGCTGAAGCTTTCTTT
>TRBJ2-1|medium-sized|-|TRBV7-6
CASSLGAYNEQFF
TGTGCCAGCAGCTTAGGAGCATACAATGAGCAGTTCTTC
>TRBJ1-4|-|TRBD1|TRBV7-9
CASSPWDSVEKLFF
TGTGCCAGCAGCCCCTGGGACAGTGTGGAAAAACTGTTTTTT
>TRBJ2-5|-|-|TRBV11-3
CASSPEPQGTQYF
TGTGCCAGCAGCCCCGAACCCCAGGGGACCCAGTACTTC
>TRBJ2-5|-|TRBD1|TRBV6-5
CASTPDRDLQYF
TGTGCCAGCACCCCAGACAGGGACCTTCAGTACTTC
>TRBJ2-2|once|-|TRBV28
CASSLPGAVRELFF
TGTGCCAGCAGCCTGCCAGGGGCCGTTAGGGAGCTGTTTTTT
>TRBJ2-3|-|TRBD2|TRBV5-6
CASSPRSGGTDTQYF
TGTGCCAGCAGCCCGCGGAGCGGGGGCACAGATACGCAGTATTTT
>TRBJ1-5|few|-|TRBV5-6
CASSYRANQPQHF
TGTGCCAGCAGTTACAGGGCTAATCAGCCCCAGCATTTT
>TRBJ1-1|-|-|TRBV25-1
CASSESAGINAFF
TGTGCCAGCAGTGAATCGGCAGGGATAAACGCTTTCTTT
>TRBJ2-7|-|-|TRBV7-2
CASSLGGRVDEQYF
TGTGCCAGCAGCTTAGGCGGCAGGGTGGACGAGCAGTACTTC
>TRBJ1-3|-|TRBD1|TRBV5-6
CASSLDRAVNTIYF
TGTGCCAGCAGCCTGGACAGGGCTGTAAACACCATATATTTT
>TRBJ2-1|-|TRBD1|TRBV4-3
CASSQAIRGQSHYNEQFF
TGCGCCAGCAGCCAAGCCATTCGGGGACAGTCCCACTACAATGAGCAGTTCTTC
>TRBJ2-5|-|-|TRBV7-2
CASSPLGDQYF
TGTGCCAGCAGCCCCCTCGGGGACCAGTACTTC
>TRBJ2-1|-|TRBD2|TRBV7-2
CASTKTSGSNNEQFF
TGTGCCAGCACTAAGACTAGCGGGAGTAACAATGAGCAGTTCTTC
>TRBJ2-7|-|-|TRBV27
CASSRGRGLSYEQYF
TGTGCCAGCAGCCGAGGTAGGGGCCTTTCCTACGAGCAGTACTTC
>TRBJ2-2|-|TRBD1|TRBV6-1
CASSARGPGTGELFF
TGTGCCAGCAGTGCCAGGGGGCCGGGCACCGGGGAGCTGTTTTTT
>TRBJ2-5|once|TRBD2|TRBV10-3
CAISVDSGKETQYF
TGTGCCATCAGTGTAGATAGCGGGAAAGAGACCCAGTACTTC
>TRBJ1-5|-|TRBD1|TRBV27
CASSPTRGNQPQHF
TGTGCCAGCAGTCCGACCAGGGGGAATCAGCCCCAGCATTTT
>TRBJ2-7|once|TRBD1|TRBV10-3
CAISERDRNYEQYF
TGTGCCATCAGTGAGAGGGACAGGAACTACGAGCAGTACTTC
>TRBJ2-3|-|TRBD2|TRBV30
CASQRGGTDTQYF
TGTGCCTCTCAGCGGGGGGGCACAGATACGCAGTATTTT
>TRBJ2-5|-|TRBD1|TRBV9
CASSAAMTGEETQYF
TGTGCCAGCAGCGCCGCGATGACAGGGGAAGAGACCCAGTACTTC